This T cell receptor beta chain was observed in a study of neoadjuvant anti-PD-1 for oral cavity cancer. Blood libraries mostly used approximately 450 ng genomic DNA, six replicates each. Data came from immunoSEQ multiplex PCR; TCRdb stores just in-frame clones and leaves some out. The sample contains 15,000 or so clones, about three fifths of which appear only once. On this clone: Its target is not known.

The CDR3 contains 14 residues. V was pared by 3 bases and J by 0 bases, with 7 bases between. Germline-derived CDR1 and CDR2 are SNHLY and FYNNEI. Findings and limits, study-wide: Higher pretreatment blood Treg/Th17 ratios correlated with higher pretreatment blood and lower post-treatment tumor TCRbeta clonality.

No culture or expansion preceded analysis of these blood cells. The J gene is TRBJ2-3, the V gene TRBV2, with D uncertain. The sequenced sample was PBMCs, obtained before nivolumab (anti-PD-1) treatment. The source is a person between 35 and 79 years old with oral cavity squamous cell carcinoma. For the CDR3, the DNA is TGTGCCAGCAGTGACCCGCGAAGCACAGATACGCAGTATTTT. Encoded protein: CASSDPRSTDTQYF.